This T cell receptor beta chain was observed in a study of identical twins. This clonotype was seen only a few times. Trimming removed 5 bases from V and 10 bases from J; junction bases left unmatched: 3. Germline assignment: CDR1 DFQATT and CDR2 SNEGSKA (reference sequence). The CDR3 has 11 residues. TCRdb reprocessed the 5' RACE reads via MiXCR and lists one record per CDR3 protein. There are about 890,000 distinct CDR3 sequences in the sample; 12% occur only once, and around 1.6% lies in the top ten. Another study also made use of these data, one on yellow fever vaccine responses in identical twins.

This TCR was recovered from a woman aged 18-35 years in good health. The specimen sequenced was PBMCs. The V gene is TRBV20-1, the J gene TRBJ2-3; 10 bases line up with TRBD2. The CDR3 DNA reads as TGCAGTGCTCACCTAGCGGGAGCGCAGTATTTT. It yields the protein CSAHLAGAQYF.